Shown below are 22 T cell receptor beta chains from a single sample sequenced in a study of blood T cell repertoires in COVID-19. Sequencing used immunoSEQ multiplex PCR; TCRdb keeps in-frame clones, though not all of them. The profile covers tens of thousands of clones, with 75% to 85% appearing a single time and 15% to 20% taken by the ten largest. Input material: peripheral blood. These receptors were collected from a woman of 80 years or more with acute or convalescent COVID-19.

The rearrangement links TRBV27 to TRBJ2-1; no reliable D call. V was cut by 3 bases and J by 0 bases, with 9 bases left in between. The CDR3 contains 15 residues. The germline V gene has CDR1 MNHEY and CDR2 SMNVEV (reference sequence). The CDR3 protein is CASSFVKSSYNEQFF. CDR3 in DNA: TGTGCCAGCAGTTTTGTAAAGAGCTCCTACAATGAGCAGTTCTTC.

This clone occurred a few times. V gene TRBV28 combines with J gene TRBJ2-7, with 9 nucleotides matching TRBD1. The J segment lost 1 base and the V segment lost 6 bases, leaving 7 bases of the junction unmatched. The germline V gene encodes CDR1 MDHEN and CDR2 SYDVKM. The CDR3 sequence is 15 residues long. This chain's CDR3 is CASSPAGTGSYEQYF. The CDR3 DNA is TGTGCCAGCAGCCCCGCGGGGACAGGGTCCTACGAGCAGTACTTC.

The chain employs TRBV9 and TRBJ2-7; D is perhaps TRBD2 (5 bases). This CDR3 is built from 15 residues. The germline V gene encodes CDR1 SGDLS and CDR2 YYNGEE. V was pared by 0 bases and J by 6 bases, with 16 bases between. Written as DNA, the CDR3 is TGTGCCAGCAGCGTAGAAGTCGGGGTCAGTGGCGAGCAGTACTTC. It codes for CASSVEVGVSGEQYF.

This chain links TRBV6-5 with TRBJ2-7, with TRBD2 as a possible D gene (7 bases). Germline V CDR1 and CDR2: MNHEY, SVGAGI. CDR3 length equals 15 residues. Trimming cost V 10 bases and J 1 base, with 20 bases left between them. The CDR3 bases are TGTGCCATCCCTAGGACGGGGGGCAGTTCCTACGAGCAGTACTTC. It yields the protein CAIPRTGGSSYEQYF.

The rearrangement links TRBV4-1 to TRBJ1-1; D possibly corresponds to TRBD1 (5 bases). V lost 2 bases and J lost 1, with 8 bases in between. Germline assignment: CDR1 MGHRA and CDR2 YSYEKL. CDR3 length: 14 amino acids. The CDR3 is CASSQMGGNTEAFF. The CDR3 DNA reads TGCGCCAGCAGCCAAATGGGGGGGAACACTGAAGCTTTCTTT.

This clone has a single count. The chain combines TRBV4-2 with TRBJ2-2; D gene unclear. The germline gives CDR1 LGHNA, CDR2 YNFKEQ. Trimming pared 0 bases from V and 3 bases from J, leaving 11 bases between. There are 16 residues in the CDR3. DNA for the CDR3: TGTGCCAGCAGCCAAGATAGAACTCTCTACACCGGGGAGCTGTTTTTT. Translation gives CASSQDRTLYTGELFF.

This chain uses TRBV7-9 with TRBJ1-1; D is uncertain. There are 14 residues in the CDR3. V was shortened by 3 bases and J by 4 bases, with 12 bases between the two germline ends. Germline lookup yields CDR1 SEHNR and CDR2 FQNEAQ (reference sequence). In nucleotides, the CDR3 is TGTGCCAGCAGCTTCGGGAGGACGTTCACTGAAGCTTTCTTT. Protein sequence: CASSFGRTFTEAFF.

V and J are TRBV19 and TRBJ1-2, with unresolved D. V was cut by 1 base and J by 4 bases, with 13 bases left in between. The CDR3 has 15 amino acids. In germline, CDR1 is LNHDA, CDR2 SQIVND (reference sequence). The CDR3 bases are TGTGCCAGTAGTATAGTTCAGTCCCAGGCCTATGGCTACACCTTC. This encodes CASSIVQSQAYGYTF.

This chain links TRBV4-1 with TRBJ2-7; possibly TRBD2 for D (5 bases). The CDR3 is 16 residues long. The V end was cut by 1 base, the J end by 1 base, with 14 bases between. Germline loops: CDR1 MGHRA, CDR2 YSYEKL. CDR3 coding DNA: TGCGCCAGCAGCCAAGCTTTGGCTAGCCGGTCCTACGAGCAGTACTTC. Amino acid sequence: CASSQALASRSYEQYF.

This clone appeared once. The V gene is TRBV9, the J gene TRBJ1-2, with 8 bases matching TRBD1. In germline, CDR1 is SGDLS, CDR2 YYNGEE. After removal of 3 bases from V and 2 bases from J, the junction contained 6 bases not matched to a gene. The CDR3 runs 15 residues. Here the CDR3 DNA reads TGTGCCAGCAGCGCCAGGGGGCGCGTCAACTATGGCTACACCTTC. Its translation: CASSARGRVNYGYTF. The variable domain in full, completed from reference TRBV9 and TRBJ1-2, reads DSGVTQTPKHLITATGQRVTLRCSPRSGDLSVYWYQQSLDQGLQFLIQYYNGEERAKGNILERFSAQQFPDLHSELNLSSLELGDSALYFCASSARGRVNYGYTFGSGTRLTVV.

The chain carries TRBV2 and TRBJ1-1, with D perhaps TRBD1 (5 bases). The CDR3 loop spans 15 amino acids. V was trimmed by 6 bases and J by 3 bases, leaving 17 bases between them. The germline CDR1 and CDR2 sequences are SNHLY and FYNNEI. The CDR3, as DNA: TGTGCCAGCAGAAAGGATGGAGGAGGGGACACTGAAGCTTTCTTT. Translation gives CASRKDGGGDTEAFF. Full variable domain (missing parts from reference TRBV2 and TRBJ1-1): EPEVTQTPSHQVTQMGQEVILRCVPISNHLYFYWYRQILGQKVEFLVSFYNNEISEKSEIFDDQFSVERPDGSNFTLKIRSTKLEDSAMYFCASRKDGGGDTEAFFGQGTRLTVV.

A remark on this clone: The same CDR3 can be traced to other DNA sequences in this sample. The chain employs TRBV30 and TRBJ1-5; D unresolved. The V end was cut by 4 bases, the J end by 1 base, with 8 bases between. This CDR3 has 13 amino acids. Germline values: CDR1 GTSNPN, CDR2 SVGIG (reference sequence). CDR3 in amino acids: CAWNRGSNQPQHF. As DNA, the CDR3 is TGTGCCTGGAATAGAGGGAGCAATCAGCCCCAGCATTTT.

This sequence joins TRBV6-5 and TRBJ1-2; 10 bases fit TRBD1. Germline V CDR1 and CDR2: MNHEY, SVGAGI. V trimming: 6 bases; J trimming: 5 bases; junction bases outside the gene matches: 6. The CDR3 covers 14 residues. In DNA, the CDR3 is TGTGCCAGCAGCGACAGGGGGCGAGGGTATGGCTACACCTTC. Protein sequence: CASSDRGRGYGYTF.

The chain combines TRBV3-1 (or the pseudogene TRBV3-2) with TRBJ2-7; no definite D call. Germline CDR1 is LGHDT and CDR2 is YNNKEL (reference sequence). Trimming stripped 4 bases from V and 0 bases from J, with 4 bases between. This CDR3 is built from 12 residues. The CDR3 bases are TGTGCCAGCAGCCTCAGCTCCTACGAGCAGTACTTC. The encoded protein is CASSLSSYEQYF.

This clone was recorded once. Given a much more abundant clone one base away, this may be a read error. This chain uses TRBV5-4 with TRBJ2-1, with 12 bases fitting TRBD2. The V and J ends lost 4 bases and 4 bases, in that order; junction bases with no gene match: 3. Germline CDR1 reads SGHNT; CDR2 reads YYREEE (reference sequence). The CDR3 consists of 15 residues. CDR3 nucleotides: TGTGCCAGCAGCCCCGGGACTAGCGGGTACAATGAGCAGTTCTTC. This encodes CASSPGTSGYNEQFF.

This clone was seen only once. The chain has TRBV19 and TRBJ1-1; possible D gene TRBD1, 6 bases. V lost 8 bases and J lost 0, with 25 bases in between. This CDR3 has 18 amino acids. CDR1 is LNHDA, CDR2 SQIVND, per germline (reference sequence). The CDR3: CASDKLSGRGAMNTEAFF. In nucleotides, the CDR3 is TGTGCCAGTGACAAACTATCGGGCAGGGGAGCTATGAACACTGAAGCTTTCTTT.

The chain is built from TRBV5-6 and TRBJ2-7; maybe TRBD1 (6 bases). The CDR3 is made up of 15 amino acids. Trimming stripped 0 bases from V and 5 bases from J, with 15 bases between. Germline V gene sequence: CDR1 SGHDT, CDR2 YYEEEE. The CDR3 DNA follows: TGTGCCAGCAGCTTGGGGGGGACATTGGTTGACGAGCAGTACTTC. It translates to CASSLGGTLVDEQYF.

This CDR3 reads CAATSGYNEQFF. Here the CDR3 DNA reads TGTGCCGCGACTAGCGGGTACAATGAGCAGTTCTTC. The rearrangement joins TRBV30 to TRBJ2-1; 10 bases map to TRBD2. With V trimmed by 8 bases and J by 4 bases, 2 bases remained unmatched. This CDR3 has 12 amino acids. CDR1 is GTSNPN and CDR2 is SVGIG in the germline V gene (reference sequence).

V gene TRBV4-2 combines with J gene TRBJ2-1, with 7 bases fitting TRBD2. V shed 4 bases and J 4 bases; nucleotides not matched to a gene: 10. This CDR3 spans 16 amino acids. Germline V gives CDR1 LGHNA, CDR2 YNFKEQ. The CDR3 nucleotides read TGTGCCAGCAGCCCGGAGACTAGCAGCGAGTACAATGAGCAGTTCTTC. Its translation is CASSPETSSEYNEQFF.

This rearrangement joins TRBV25-1 to TRBJ2-5; 12 nucleotides line up with TRBD2. V lost 5 bases, J lost 3 bases, and 7 bases stayed unmatched. Germline V gives CDR1 MGHDK, CDR2 SYGVNS. This CDR3 spans 16 amino acids. CDR3 sequence: CASSPRLAGVEETQYF. CDR3 nucleotides: TGTGCCAGCAGTCCCCGACTAGCGGGAGTGGAAGAGACCCAGTACTTC.

This chain joins TRBV2 and TRBJ2-7; TRBD2 matches 9 bases. This CDR3 is 14 amino acids long. Trimming took 8 bases from V and 4 from J; bases not matched to a gene: 9. Germline CDR1 SNHLY, CDR2 FYNNEI. CDR3 DNA: TGTGCCAGCCAGGTGACTAGCGGAGTTTACGAGCAGTACTTC. Its translation is CASQVTSGVYEQYF.

This clone appeared a single time. The rearrangement links TRBV20-1 to TRBJ2-3; D gene unclear. The CDR3 has 11 amino acids. Germline V gene lookup returns CDR1 DFQATT and CDR2 SNEGSKA (reference sequence). The V gene lost 5 bases and the J gene lost 0 bases, with 3 bases spanning the gap. The CDR3 sequence is CSAYSTDTQYF. CDR3 DNA: TGCAGTGCTTATAGCACAGATACGCAGTATTTT.